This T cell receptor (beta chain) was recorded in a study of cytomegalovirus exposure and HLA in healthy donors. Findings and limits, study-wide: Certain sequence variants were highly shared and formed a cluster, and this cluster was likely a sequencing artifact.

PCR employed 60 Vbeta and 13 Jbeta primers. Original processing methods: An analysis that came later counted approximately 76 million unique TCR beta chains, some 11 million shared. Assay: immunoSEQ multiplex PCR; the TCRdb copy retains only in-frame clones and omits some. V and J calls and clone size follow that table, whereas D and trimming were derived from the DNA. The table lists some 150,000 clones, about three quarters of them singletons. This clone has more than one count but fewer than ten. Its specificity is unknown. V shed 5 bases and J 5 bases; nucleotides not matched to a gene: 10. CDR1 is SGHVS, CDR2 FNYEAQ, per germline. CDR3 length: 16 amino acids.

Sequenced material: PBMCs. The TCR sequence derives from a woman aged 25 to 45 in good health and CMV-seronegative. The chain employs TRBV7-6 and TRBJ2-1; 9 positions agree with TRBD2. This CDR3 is CASSPGRLAVNNEQFF. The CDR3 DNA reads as TGTGCCAGCAGCCCGGGCCGACTAGCGGTTAACAATGAGCAGTTCTTC.